The 19 T cell receptor beta chains listed next were all sequenced from one sample in a study of blood T cells in healthy people across ages (dated by TCRdb to 2014 to 2015). Library preparation used 5' RACE. Sequencing instrument: Illumina HiSeq 2500. The second PCR ran for about 7 to 11 cycles and used a J-beta primer mix along with a sample-barcoded 5' primer. TCRdb cleaned the public reads at Q25 with fastp, built clones with MiXCR and kept in-frame beta chains. Every CDR3 protein is listed once, alongside the most common genes and DNA of its rows. The sample has 1.5 million to 2 million distinct CDR3 sequences on record, 40% to 55% of them singletons. 2.1% of the sample rests with the top ten. The sample consisted of blood. The source is a woman aged 40 to 50 in good health.

The chain couples TRBV24-1 to TRBJ2-4, with 8 positions matching TRBD2. The CDR3 has 15 amino acids. After removal of 5 bases from V and 3 bases from J, the junction contained 5 bases not matched to a gene. Germline lookup yields CDR1 KGHDR and CDR2 SFDVKD. The CDR3 reads CATSGSGEDKNIQYF. The CDR3 region has the DNA TGTGCCACCAGTGGTAGCGGGGAGGACAAAAACATTCAGTACTTC.

This clonotype is a singleton in its sample. This chain joins TRBV25-1 and TRBJ1-6; 9 nucleotides match TRBD1. Germline V gives CDR1 MGHDK, CDR2 SYGVNS. This CDR3 has 17 residues. The junction had 16 bases not matched to a gene; V was cut back by 8 bases and J by 8 bases. The DNA of the CDR3 is TGTGCCAGCGCTGCGACCGGGACAGGGCTCGGTTATTCACCCCTCCACTTT. Translation: CASAATGTGLGYSPLHF.

The chain couples TRBV27 to TRBJ2-3; the match to TRBD1 covers 8 bases. V was clipped by 5 bases and J by 0 bases; unmatched bases: 7. CDR1 is MNHEY, CDR2 SMNVEV, per germline (reference sequence). The CDR3 is 16 residues long. Here the CDR3 reads CASSQPSGGSTDTQYF. As DNA, the CDR3 is TGTGCCAGCAGTCAACCCTCAGGGGGCAGCACAGATACGCAGTATTTT.

CDR3 loop: CASSLVHFEEGQSTNEKLFF. In nucleotides, the CDR3 is TGTGCCAGCAGCTTAGTACACTTTGAGGAGGGACAGTCAACTAATGAAAAACTGTTTTTT. The V and J genes are TRBV7-9 and TRBJ1-4; 7 positions agree with TRBD1. J lost 0 bases, V lost 1 base, and 14 bases had no gene match. CDR1 and CDR2 from the germline V gene are SEHNR and FQNEAQ (reference sequence). This CDR3 spans 20 amino acids.

This clonotype has a handful of counts. This chain uses TRBV15 with TRBJ2-1, with 13 nucleotides matching TRBD2. The V gene's germline CDR1 is LNHNV and CDR2 YYDKDF (reference sequence). The CDR3 totals 16 residues. Trimming at V came to 5 bases and at J to 3 bases, leaving 4 bases not matched to a gene. CDR3 DNA sequence: TGTGCCACCAGCGAACTAGCGGGGGGGCTCTACAATGAGCAGTTCTTC. It yields the protein CATSELAGGLYNEQFF.

The chain carries TRBV7-2 and TRBJ2-1; TRBD2 is a possible D gene (6 bases). V gave up 0 bases and J gave up 7 bases, with 13 bases separating them. Germline V gene sequence: CDR1 SGHTA, CDR2 FQGNSA. The CDR3 length is 15 residues. CDR3 nucleotides: TGTGCCAGCAGCTTAGCAGGGAGGTTCGATAATGAGCAGTTCTTC. Residues: CASSLAGRFDNEQFF.

The genes are TRBV5-1 and TRBJ2-4; 7 bases are shared with TRBD1. This CDR3 comprises 12 residues. The ends lost 4 bases at V and 9 bases at J; junction bases unmatched: 4. Germline values: CDR1 SGHRS, CDR2 YFSETQ. In DNA, the CDR3 is TGCGCCAGCAGCGGGACAGTCCCCATTCAGTACTTC. This codes for CASSGTVPIQYF. The full variable domain, with the rest looked up from reference TRBV5-1 and TRBJ2-4, is KAGVTQTPRYLIKTRGQQVTLSCSPISGHRSVSWYQQTPGQGLQFLFEYFSETQRNKGNFPGRFSGRQFSNSRSEMNVSTLELGDSALYLCASSGTVPIQYFGAGTRLSVL.

The CDR3 spells CASRDYATNEKLFF. The CDR3 DNA sequence: TGTGCCAGCAGGGATTATGCAACTAATGAAAAACTGTTTTTT. The genes are TRBV12-3 or TRBV12-4 and TRBJ1-4, with D unclear. V lost 6 bases to trimming and J lost 0 bases, with 8 bases between them. The CDR3 extends over 14 amino acids.

The count of this clonotype is one. V gene TRBV28 combines with J gene TRBJ2-7, with D perhaps given as TRBD1 or TRBD2 (5 bases each). The CDR3 sequence is 16 residues long. CDR1 is MDHEN, CDR2 SYDVKM, per germline. The V and J ends lost 5 bases and 4 bases respectively, with 21 bases between them. CDR3 amino acids: CASSPPGRLILYEQYF. The CDR3 DNA follows: TGTGCCAGCAGTCCACCGGGACGCCTGATATTGTACGAGCAGTACTTC.

This clonotype turned up a few times. The chain uses TRBV28 and TRBJ2-5; no clear D gene. Germline V gene data show CDR1 as MDHEN and CDR2 as SYDVKM. The V end lost 6 bases, the J end lost 3 bases, and 26 bases lay between the germline ends. The CDR3 runs to 18 residues. CDR3 region: CASSYNVKDPSPKETQYF. The CDR3 region has the DNA TGTGCCAGCAGCTATAATGTAAAGGACCCAAGCCCAAAAGAGACCCAGTACTTC.

The V and J genes are TRBV2 and TRBJ2-7; 9 bases match TRBD2. CDR1 is SNHLY and CDR2 is FYNNEI in the germline V gene. V shed 1 base and J 3 bases; nucleotides not matched to a gene: 4. The CDR3 totals 15 residues. This CDR3 reads CASSEERGEVYEQYF. The CDR3 DNA reads TGTGCCAGCAGTGAAGAGCGGGGGGAAGTCTACGAGCAGTACTTC.

The rearrangement links TRBV20-1 to TRBJ1-5; D is uncertain. This CDR3 contains 14 residues. V lost 3 bases and J lost 4, with 13 bases in between. The germline V gene has CDR1 DFQATT and CDR2 SNEGSKA (reference sequence). CDR3 DNA: TGCAGTGCTAGGGCGGGCTTAGCAAATCAGCCCCAGCATTTT. This sequence encodes CSARAGLANQPQHF.

This chain joins TRBV11-2 and TRBJ1-2, with D possibly TRBD1 on 5 matching bases. V lost 6 bases and J lost 0, with 20 bases in between. The CDR3 has 17 amino acids. CDR1 SGHAT and CDR2 FQNNGV come from the germline V gene. The CDR3 DNA is TGTGCCAGCAGTTTAAAGGGGACGGGTCCAGCTAACTATGGCTACACCTTC. Amino acids: CASSLKGTGPANYGYTF.

The chain recombines TRBV12-3 or TRBV12-4 with TRBJ1-2; 7 bases match TRBD1. This CDR3 has 16 amino acids. Trimming removed 6 bases from V and 2 bases from J; junction bases left unmatched: 12. The CDR3 coding sequence is TGTGCCAGCAGCCTGCGGGGGCAGGGGGGCAACTATGGCTACACCTTC. Amino acids: CASSLRGQGGNYGYTF.

V is TRBV6-5 and J is TRBJ1-6; D unclear. The ends were cut back, 5 bases at V and 0 bases at J, with 11 bases in the middle. Germline CDR1 and CDR2: MNHEY and SVGAGI. The CDR3 length is 16 residues. The CDR3 here is CASSPRLTSYNSPLHF. CDR3 nucleotide sequence: TGTGCCAGCAGTCCCCGACTCACCTCCTATAATTCACCCCTCCACTTT.

The rearrangement joins TRBV10-3 to TRBJ2-1; the D gene is possibly TRBD2 (5 bases). There are 11 residues in the CDR3. Trimming removed 11 bases from V and 6 bases from J, with 11 bases in between. Looked up from germline, CDR1 is ENHRY and CDR2 is SYGVKD. The CDR3 DNA reads TGTGCCCTTGGGAGTATCAATGAGCAGTTCTTC. It is translated as CALGSINEQFF.

This clonotype came up a few times. The chain is built from TRBV7-9 and TRBJ1-2; 10 bases agree with TRBD1. Germline-derived CDR1 and CDR2 are SEHNR and FQNEAQ (reference sequence). This CDR3 region has 17 residues. Trimming removed 4 bases from V and 5 bases from J; junction bases left unmatched: 13. Written as DNA, the CDR3 is TGTGCCAGCAGCTCAGGGCTACCGGGACAGGGGTTGTATGGCTACACCTTC. The encoded protein is CASSSGLPGQGLYGYTF.

The rearrangement uses TRBV27 and TRBJ2-3; 9 bases agree with TRBD1. Per germline, CDR1 MNHEY and CDR2 SMNVEV (reference sequence). V dropped 7 bases and J dropped 2; count of bases not matched to a gene: 4. The length of the CDR3 is 14 residues. The CDR3 region has the DNA TGTGCCAGCACGACAGGGGGTCCCACAGATACGCAGTATTTT. Encoded protein: CASTTGGPTDTQYF.

This chain uses TRBV6-6 with TRBJ2-3, with 12 bases aligning to TRBD2. CDR1 MNHNY and CDR2 SVGAGI come from the germline V gene (reference sequence). V was pared by 0 bases and J by 2 bases, with 3 bases of the junction left unmatched. This CDR3 is 17 amino acids long. CDR3 nucleotide sequence: TGTGCCAGCAGTTACTCGAGACTAGCGGGGGCCACAGATACGCAGTATTTT. This sequence encodes CASSYSRLAGATDTQYF.